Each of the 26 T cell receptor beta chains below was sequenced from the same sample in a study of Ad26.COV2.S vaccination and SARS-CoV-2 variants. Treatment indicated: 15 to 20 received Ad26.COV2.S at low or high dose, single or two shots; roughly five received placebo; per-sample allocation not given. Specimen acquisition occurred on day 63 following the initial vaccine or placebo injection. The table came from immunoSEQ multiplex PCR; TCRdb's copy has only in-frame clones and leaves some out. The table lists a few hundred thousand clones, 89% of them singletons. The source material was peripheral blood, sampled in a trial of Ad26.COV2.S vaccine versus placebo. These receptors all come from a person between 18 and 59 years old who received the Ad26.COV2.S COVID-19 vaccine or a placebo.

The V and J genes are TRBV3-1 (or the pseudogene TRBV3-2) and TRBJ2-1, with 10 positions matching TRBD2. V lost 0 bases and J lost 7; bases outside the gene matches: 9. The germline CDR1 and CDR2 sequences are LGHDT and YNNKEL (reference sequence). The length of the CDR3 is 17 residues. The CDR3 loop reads CASSQERSSGSWNEQFF. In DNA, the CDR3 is TGTGCCAGCAGCCAAGAGCGGTCTAGCGGGAGCTGGAATGAGCAGTTCTTC.

The CDR3 protein is CASIQPNGALSYEQYF. CDR3 DNA sequence: TGTGCCAGCATCCAACCTAACGGGGCCCTATCCTACGAGCAGTACTTC. The chain is built from TRBV21-1 and TRBJ2-7. TRBV21-1 is recorded as a pseudogene. The CDR3 spans 16 residues.

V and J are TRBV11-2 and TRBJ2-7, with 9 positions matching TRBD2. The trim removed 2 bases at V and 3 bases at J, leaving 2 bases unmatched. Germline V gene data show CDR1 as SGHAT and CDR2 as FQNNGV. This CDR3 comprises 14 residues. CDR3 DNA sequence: TGTGCCAGCAGCTTAACTAGCGGGTACTACGAGCAGTACTTC. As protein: CASSLTSGYYEQYF.

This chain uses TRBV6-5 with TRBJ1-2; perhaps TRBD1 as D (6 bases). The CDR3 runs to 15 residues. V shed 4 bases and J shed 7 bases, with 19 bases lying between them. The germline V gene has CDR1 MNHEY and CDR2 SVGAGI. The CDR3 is CASSSSGQRLLGYTF. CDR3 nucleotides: TGTGCCAGCAGTTCATCCGGACAGAGACTTCTTGGCTACACCTTC.

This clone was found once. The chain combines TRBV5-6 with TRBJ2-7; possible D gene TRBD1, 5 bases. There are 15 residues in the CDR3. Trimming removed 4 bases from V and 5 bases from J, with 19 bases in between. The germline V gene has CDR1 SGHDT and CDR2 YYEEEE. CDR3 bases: TGTGCCAGCAGCCCCATCGCGTCAGGGTACCACGAGCAGTACTTC. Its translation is CASSPIASGYHEQYF.

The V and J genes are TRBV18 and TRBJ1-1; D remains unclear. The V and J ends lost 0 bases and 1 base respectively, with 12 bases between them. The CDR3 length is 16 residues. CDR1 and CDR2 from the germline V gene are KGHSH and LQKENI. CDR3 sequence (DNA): TGTGCCAGCTCACCACCGTATTCCCTGGGGAACACTGAAGCTTTCTTT. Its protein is CASSPPYSLGNTEAFF.

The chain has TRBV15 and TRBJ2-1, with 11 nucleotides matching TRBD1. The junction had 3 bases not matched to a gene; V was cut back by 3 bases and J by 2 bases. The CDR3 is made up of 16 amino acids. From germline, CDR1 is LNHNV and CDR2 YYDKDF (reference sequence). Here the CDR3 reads CATSRGTGGPYNEQFF. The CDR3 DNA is TGTGCCACCAGCAGGGGGACAGGGGGTCCCTACAATGAGCAGTTCTTC.

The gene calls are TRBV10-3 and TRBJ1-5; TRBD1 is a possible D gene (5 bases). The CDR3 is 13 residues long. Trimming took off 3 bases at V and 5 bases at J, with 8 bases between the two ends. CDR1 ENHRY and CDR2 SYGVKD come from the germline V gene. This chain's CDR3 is CAISDRGDQPQHF. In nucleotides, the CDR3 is TGTGCCATCAGTGACCGGGGGGATCAGCCCCAGCATTTT.

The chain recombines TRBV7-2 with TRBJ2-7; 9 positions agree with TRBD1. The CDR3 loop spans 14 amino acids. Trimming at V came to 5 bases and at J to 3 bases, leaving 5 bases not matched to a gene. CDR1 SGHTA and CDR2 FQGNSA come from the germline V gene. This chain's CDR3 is CASSPGQGIYEQYF. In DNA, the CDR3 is TGTGCCAGCAGCCCAGGACAGGGGATCTACGAGCAGTACTTC.

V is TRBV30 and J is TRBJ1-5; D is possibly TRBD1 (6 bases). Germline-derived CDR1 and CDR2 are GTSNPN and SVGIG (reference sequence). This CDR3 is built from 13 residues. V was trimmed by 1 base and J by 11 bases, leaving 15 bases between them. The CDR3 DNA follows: TGTGCCTGGAGTGACCAGGGGATGTGGACCCAGCATTTT. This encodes CAWSDQGMWTQHF.

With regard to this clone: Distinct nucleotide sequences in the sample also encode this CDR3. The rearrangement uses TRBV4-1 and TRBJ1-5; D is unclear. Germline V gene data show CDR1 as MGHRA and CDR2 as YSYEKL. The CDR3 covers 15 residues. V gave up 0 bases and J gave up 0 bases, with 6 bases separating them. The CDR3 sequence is CASSQDSYSNQPQHF. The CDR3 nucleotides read TGCGCCAGCAGCCAAGATTCATATAGCAATCAGCCCCAGCATTTT.

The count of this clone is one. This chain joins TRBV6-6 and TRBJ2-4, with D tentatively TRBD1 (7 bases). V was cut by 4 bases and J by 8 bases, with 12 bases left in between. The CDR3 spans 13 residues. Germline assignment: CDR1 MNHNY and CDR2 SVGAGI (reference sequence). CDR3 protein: CASSSRGTDIQYF. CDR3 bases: TGTGCCAGCAGTTCCCGGGGGACAGACATTCAGTACTTC.

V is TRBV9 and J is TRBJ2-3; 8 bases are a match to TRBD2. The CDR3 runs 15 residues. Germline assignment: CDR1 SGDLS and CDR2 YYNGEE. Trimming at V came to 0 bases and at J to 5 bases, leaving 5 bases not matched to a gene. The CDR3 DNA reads TGTGCCAGCAGCGTAGCGGGAGGGTTGGTAGATACGCAGTATTTT. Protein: CASSVAGGLVDTQYF.

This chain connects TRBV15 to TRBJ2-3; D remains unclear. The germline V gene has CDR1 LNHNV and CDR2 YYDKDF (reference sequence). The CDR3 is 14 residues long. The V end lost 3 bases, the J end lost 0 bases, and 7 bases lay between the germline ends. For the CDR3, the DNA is TGTGCCACCAGCAGGTCCGGGAGCACAGATACGCAGTATTTT. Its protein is CATSRSGSTDTQYF.

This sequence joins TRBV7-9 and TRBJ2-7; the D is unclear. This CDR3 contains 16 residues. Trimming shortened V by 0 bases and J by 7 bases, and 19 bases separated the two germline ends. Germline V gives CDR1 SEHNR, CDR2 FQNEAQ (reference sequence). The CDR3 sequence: CASSLAQAGSSGEQYF. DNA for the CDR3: TGTGCCAGCAGCTTAGCCCAGGCAGGCTCCTCTGGGGAGCAGTACTTC.

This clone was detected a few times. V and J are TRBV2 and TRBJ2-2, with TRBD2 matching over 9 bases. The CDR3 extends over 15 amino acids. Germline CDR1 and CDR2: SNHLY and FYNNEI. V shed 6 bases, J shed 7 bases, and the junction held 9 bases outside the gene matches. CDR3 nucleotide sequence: TGTGCCAGCAGACGGACTAGCGTTCGGATCGGGGAGCTGTTTTTT. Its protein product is CASRRTSVRIGELFF.

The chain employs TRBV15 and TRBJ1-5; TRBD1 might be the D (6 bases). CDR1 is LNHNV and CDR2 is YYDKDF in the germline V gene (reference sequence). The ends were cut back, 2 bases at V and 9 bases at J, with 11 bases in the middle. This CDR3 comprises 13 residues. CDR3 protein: CATSRRDKRPQHF. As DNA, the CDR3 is TGTGCCACCAGCAGACGGGACAAGCGGCCCCAGCATTTT. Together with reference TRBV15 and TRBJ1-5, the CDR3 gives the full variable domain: DAMVIQNPRYQVTQFGKPVTLSCSQTLNHNVMYWYQQKSSQAPKLLFHYYDKDFNNEADTPDNFQSRRPNTSFCFLDIRSPGLGDTAMYLCATSRRDKRPQHFGDGTRLSIL.

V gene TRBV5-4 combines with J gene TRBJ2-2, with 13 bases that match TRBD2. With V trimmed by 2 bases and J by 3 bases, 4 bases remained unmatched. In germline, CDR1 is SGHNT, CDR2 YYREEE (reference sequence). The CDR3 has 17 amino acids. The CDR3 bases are TGTGCCAGCAGCTTCCGACTAGCGGGAGGTCACACCGGGGAGCTGTTTTTT. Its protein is CASSFRLAGGHTGELFF.

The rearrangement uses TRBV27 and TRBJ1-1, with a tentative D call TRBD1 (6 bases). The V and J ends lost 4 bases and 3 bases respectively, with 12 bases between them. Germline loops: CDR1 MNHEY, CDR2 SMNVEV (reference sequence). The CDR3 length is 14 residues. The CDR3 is CASSSRGAHTEAFF. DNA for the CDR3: TGTGCCAGCAGTTCTCGGGGGGCCCACACTGAAGCTTTCTTT.

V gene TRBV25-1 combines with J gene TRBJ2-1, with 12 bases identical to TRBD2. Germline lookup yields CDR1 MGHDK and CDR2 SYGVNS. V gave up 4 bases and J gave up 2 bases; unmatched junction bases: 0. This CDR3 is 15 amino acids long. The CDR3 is CASSGTSGTYNEQFF. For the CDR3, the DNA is TGTGCCAGCAGTGGGACTAGCGGGACCTACAATGAGCAGTTCTTC.

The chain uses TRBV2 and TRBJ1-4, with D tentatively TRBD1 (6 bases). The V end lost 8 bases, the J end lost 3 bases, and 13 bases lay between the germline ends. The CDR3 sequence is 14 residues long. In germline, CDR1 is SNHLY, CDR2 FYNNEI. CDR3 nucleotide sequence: TGTGCCAGCTGGATCAGGGGTGCTAATGAAAAACTGTTTTTT. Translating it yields CASWIRGANEKLFF.

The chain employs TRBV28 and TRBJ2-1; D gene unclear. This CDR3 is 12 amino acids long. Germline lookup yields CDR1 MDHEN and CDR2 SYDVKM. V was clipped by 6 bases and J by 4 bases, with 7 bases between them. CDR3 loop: CASSYEYNEQFF. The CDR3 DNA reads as TGTGCCAGCAGCTATGAGTACAATGAGCAGTTCTTC.

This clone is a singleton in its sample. The CDR3 coding sequence is TGTGCCTGGAGTGTGAATTCACGGGGCAAAAACATTCAGTACTTC. Its protein product is CAWSVNSRGKNIQYF. The V gene is TRBV30, the J gene TRBJ2-4, with D tentatively TRBD2 (5 bases). The CDR3 consists of 15 residues. V lost 0 bases and J lost 3, with 12 bases in between. CDR1 is GTSNPN, CDR2 SVGIG, per germline (reference sequence).

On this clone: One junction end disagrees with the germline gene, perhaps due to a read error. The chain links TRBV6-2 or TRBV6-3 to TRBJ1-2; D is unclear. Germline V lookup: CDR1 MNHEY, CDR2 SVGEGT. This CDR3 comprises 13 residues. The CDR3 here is CASTYGFGYGYTF. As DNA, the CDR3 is TGTGCCAGCACTTACGGGTTCGGATATGGCTACACCTTC.

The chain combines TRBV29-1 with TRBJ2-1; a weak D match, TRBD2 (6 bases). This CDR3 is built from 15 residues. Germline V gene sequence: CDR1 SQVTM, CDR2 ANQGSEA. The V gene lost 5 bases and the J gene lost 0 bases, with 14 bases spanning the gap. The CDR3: CSVPISGSSYNEQFF. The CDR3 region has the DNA TGCAGCGTTCCAATTAGCGGAAGCTCCTACAATGAGCAGTTCTTC.

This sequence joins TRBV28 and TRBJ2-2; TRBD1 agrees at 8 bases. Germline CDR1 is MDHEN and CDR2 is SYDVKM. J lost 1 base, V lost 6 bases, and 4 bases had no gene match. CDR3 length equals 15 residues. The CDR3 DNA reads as TGTGCCAGCAGACCAGACAGGGGGAACACCGGGGAGCTGTTTTTT. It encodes CASRPDRGNTGELFF.